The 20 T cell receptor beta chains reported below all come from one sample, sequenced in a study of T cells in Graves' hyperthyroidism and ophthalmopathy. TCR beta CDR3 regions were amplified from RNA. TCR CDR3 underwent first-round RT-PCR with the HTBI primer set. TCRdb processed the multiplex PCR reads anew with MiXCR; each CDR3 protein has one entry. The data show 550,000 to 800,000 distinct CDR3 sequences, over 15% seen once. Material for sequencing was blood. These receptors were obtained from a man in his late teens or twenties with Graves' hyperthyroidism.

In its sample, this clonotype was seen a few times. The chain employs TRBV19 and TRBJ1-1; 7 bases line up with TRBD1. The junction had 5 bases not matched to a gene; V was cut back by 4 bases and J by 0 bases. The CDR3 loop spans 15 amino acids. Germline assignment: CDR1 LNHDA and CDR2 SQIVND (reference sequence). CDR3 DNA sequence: TGTGCCAGTAGTAGGGGACAGTTGATGAACACTGAAGCTTTCTTT. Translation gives CASSRGQLMNTEAFF.

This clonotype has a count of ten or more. The CDR3 DNA reads as TGTGCCAGCAGTCTCTCAGGGGGGACGACGCCCCAGCATTTT. Translation: CASSLSGGTTPQHF. This chain links TRBV12-3 or TRBV12-4 with TRBJ1-5; TRBD1 aligns across 7 bases. V was pared by 5 bases and J by 9 bases, with 10 bases of the junction left unmatched. The CDR3 spans 14 residues.

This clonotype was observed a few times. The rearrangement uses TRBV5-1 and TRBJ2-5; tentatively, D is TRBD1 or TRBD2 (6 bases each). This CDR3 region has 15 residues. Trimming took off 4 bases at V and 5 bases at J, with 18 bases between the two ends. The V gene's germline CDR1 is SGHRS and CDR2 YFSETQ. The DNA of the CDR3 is TGCGCCAGCAGCAAACTCGGGGGCGGGTTCGAGACCCAGTACTTC. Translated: CASSKLGGGFETQYF.

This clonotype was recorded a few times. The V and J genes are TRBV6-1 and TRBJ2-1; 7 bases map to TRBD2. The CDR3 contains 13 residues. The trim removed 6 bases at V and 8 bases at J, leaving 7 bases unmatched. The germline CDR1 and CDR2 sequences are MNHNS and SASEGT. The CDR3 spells CASRPGGIDEQFF. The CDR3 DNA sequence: TGTGCCAGCAGGCCCGGGGGGATCGATGAGCAGTTCTTC.

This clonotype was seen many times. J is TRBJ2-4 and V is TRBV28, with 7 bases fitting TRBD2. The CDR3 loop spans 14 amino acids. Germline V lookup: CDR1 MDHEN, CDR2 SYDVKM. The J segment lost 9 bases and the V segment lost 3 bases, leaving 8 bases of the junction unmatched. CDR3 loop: CASSLGGGPGIQYF. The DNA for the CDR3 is TGTGCCAGCAGTTTGGGGGGAGGGCCGGGCATTCAGTACTTC.

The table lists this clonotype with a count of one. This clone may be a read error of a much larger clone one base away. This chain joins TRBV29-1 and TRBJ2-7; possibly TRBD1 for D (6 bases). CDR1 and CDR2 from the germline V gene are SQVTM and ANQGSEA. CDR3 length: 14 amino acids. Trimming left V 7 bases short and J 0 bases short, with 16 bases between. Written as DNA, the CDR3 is TGCAGCGGAGCGGACAGTGAGAGCTCCTACGAGCAGTACTTC. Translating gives CSGADSESSYEQYF.

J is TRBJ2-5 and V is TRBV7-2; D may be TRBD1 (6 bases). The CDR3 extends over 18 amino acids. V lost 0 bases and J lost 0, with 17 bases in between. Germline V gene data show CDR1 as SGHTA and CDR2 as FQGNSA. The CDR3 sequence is CASSLASLGAFHQETQYF. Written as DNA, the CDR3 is TGTGCCAGCAGCTTAGCCTCTCTGGGGGCGTTCCACCAAGAGACCCAGTACTTC.

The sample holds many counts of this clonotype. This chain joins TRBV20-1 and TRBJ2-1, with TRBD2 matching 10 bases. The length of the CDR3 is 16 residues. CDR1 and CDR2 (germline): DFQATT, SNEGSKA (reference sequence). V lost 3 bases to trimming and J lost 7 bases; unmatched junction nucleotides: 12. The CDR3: CSARGPSGSAANEQFF. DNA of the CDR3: TGCAGTGCTAGGGGCCCTAGCGGGAGCGCCGCGAATGAGCAGTTCTTC.

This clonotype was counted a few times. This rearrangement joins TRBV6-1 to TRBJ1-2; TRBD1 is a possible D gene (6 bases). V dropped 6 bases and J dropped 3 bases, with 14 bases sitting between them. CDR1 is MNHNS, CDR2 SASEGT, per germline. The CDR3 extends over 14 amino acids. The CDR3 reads CASRPRTAYYGYTF. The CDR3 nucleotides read TGTGCCAGCAGACCCCGGACAGCTTACTATGGCTACACCTTC.

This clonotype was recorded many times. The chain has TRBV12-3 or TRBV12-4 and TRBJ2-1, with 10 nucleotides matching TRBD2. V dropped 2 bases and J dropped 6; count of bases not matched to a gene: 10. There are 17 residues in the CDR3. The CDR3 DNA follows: TGTGCCAGCAGTTTACTGCTAGCGGGAGTGGGTGCCAATGAGCAGTTCTTC. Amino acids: CASSLLLAGVGANEQFF.

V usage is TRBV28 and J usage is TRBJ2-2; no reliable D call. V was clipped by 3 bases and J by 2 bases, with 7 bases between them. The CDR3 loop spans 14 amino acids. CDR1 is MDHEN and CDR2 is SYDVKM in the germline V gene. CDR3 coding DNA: TGTGCCAGCAGTTTCAGTAGAAACACCGGGGAGCTGTTTTTT. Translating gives CASSFSRNTGELFF. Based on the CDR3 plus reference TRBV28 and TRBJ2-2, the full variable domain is DVKVTQSSRYLVKRTGEKVFLECVQDMDHENMFWYRQDPGLGLRLIYFSYDVKMKEKGDIPEGYSVSREKKERFSLILESASTNQTSMYLCASSFSRNTGELFFGEGSRLTVL.

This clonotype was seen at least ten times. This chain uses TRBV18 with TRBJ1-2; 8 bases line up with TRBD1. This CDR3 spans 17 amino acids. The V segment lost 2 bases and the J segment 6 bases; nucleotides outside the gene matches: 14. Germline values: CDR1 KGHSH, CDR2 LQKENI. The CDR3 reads CASSPGSQGQGSNGYTF. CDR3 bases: TGTGCCAGCTCACCAGGTTCGCAAGGACAGGGAAGCAATGGCTACACCTTC. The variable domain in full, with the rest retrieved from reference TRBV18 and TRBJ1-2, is NAGVMQNPRHLVRRRGQEARLRCSPMKGHSHVYWYRQLPEEGLKFMVYLQKENIIDESGMPKERFSAEFPKEGPSILRIQQVVRGDSAAYFCASSPGSQGQGSNGYTFGSGTRLTVV.

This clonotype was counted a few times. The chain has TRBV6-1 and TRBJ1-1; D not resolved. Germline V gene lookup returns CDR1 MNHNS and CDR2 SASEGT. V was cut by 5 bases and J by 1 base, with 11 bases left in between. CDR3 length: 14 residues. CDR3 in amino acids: CASSFSFANTEAFF. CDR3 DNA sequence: TGTGCCAGCAGTTTTAGTTTCGCGAACACTGAAGCTTTCTTT.

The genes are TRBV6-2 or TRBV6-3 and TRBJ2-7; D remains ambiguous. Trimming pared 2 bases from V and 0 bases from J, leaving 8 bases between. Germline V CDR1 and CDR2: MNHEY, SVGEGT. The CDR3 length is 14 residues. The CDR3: CASSYVADSYEQYF. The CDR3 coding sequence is TGTGCCAGCAGTTACGTGGCGGACTCCTACGAGCAGTACTTC.

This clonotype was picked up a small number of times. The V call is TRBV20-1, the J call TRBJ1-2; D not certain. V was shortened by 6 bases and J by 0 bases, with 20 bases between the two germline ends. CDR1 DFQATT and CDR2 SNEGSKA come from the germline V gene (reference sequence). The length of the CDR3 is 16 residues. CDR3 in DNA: TGCAGTGCCCCGGCCGGTGGCGGCCAAGCTAACTATGGCTACACCTTC. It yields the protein CSAPAGGGQANYGYTF.

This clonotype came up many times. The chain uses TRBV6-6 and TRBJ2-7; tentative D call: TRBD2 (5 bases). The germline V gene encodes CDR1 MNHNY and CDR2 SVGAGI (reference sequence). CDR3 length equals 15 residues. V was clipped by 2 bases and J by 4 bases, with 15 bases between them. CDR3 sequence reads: CASSYVGESAYEQYF. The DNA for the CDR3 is TGTGCCAGCAGTTACGTGGGAGAGTCAGCTTACGAGCAGTACTTC.

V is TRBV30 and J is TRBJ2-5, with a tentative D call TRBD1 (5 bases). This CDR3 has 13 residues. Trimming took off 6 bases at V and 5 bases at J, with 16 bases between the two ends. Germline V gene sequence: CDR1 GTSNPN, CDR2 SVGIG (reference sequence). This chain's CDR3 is CACSTEGTETQYF. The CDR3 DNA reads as TGTGCCTGCTCGACAGAAGGTACGGAGACCCAGTACTTC.

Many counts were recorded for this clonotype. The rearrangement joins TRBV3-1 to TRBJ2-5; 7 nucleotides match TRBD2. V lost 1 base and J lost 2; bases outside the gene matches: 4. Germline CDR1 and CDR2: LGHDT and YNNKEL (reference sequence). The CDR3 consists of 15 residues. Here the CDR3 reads CASSQGAGLQETQYF. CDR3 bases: TGTGCCAGCAGCCAAGGAGCGGGGTTACAAGAGACCCAGTACTTC.

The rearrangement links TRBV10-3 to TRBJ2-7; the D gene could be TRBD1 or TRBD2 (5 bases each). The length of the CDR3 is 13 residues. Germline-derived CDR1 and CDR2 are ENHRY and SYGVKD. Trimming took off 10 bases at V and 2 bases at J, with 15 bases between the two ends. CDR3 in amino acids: CATGRDVTYEQYF. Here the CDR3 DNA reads TGTGCCACGGGTAGGGACGTAACCTACGAGCAGTACTTC.

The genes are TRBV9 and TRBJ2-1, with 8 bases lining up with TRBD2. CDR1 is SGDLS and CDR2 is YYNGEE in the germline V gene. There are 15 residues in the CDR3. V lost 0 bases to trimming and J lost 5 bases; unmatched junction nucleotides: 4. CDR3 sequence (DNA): TGTGCCAGCAGCGTAGACGGGAGGGGTAACAATGAGCAGTTCTTC. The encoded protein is CASSVDGRGNNEQFF.